Listed below are T cell receptor beta chains from one sample, sequenced in a study of CD8 T cells in Susac syndrome. A single record per CDR3 protein comes from TCRdb applying MiXCR to the immunoSEQ multiplex PCR reads. The sample lists around 71,000 distinct CDR3 sequences, roughly 95% occurring once. Sequencing was performed on CD4+ T cells from PBMCs. The source is a human donor with multiple sclerosis. Each CDR3 is given with its conserved first and last residue. A D gene is named only where the DNA matches it firmly. The size of a clone is reported for some rows only, either as once, few or many, or as a class for expanded clones.

>.|11|TRBV27|.|TRBJ1-1
CASTHGGEAFF
TGTGCCAGCACCCACGGGGGTGAAGCTTTCTTT
>.|14|TRBV12-3/TRBV12-4|.|TRBJ1-1
CASSLRQGRHEAFF
TGTGCCAGCAGTTTGAGGCAGGGTCGTCATGAAGCTTTCTTT
>.|17|TRBV12-3/TRBV12-4|.|TRBJ2-2
CASSLDMPWSTPGELFF
TGTGCCAGCAGTTTAGATATGCCCTGGTCAACACCCGGGGAGCTGTTTTTT
>.|14|TRBV3-1|.|TRBJ2-1
CASSQEVASNEQFF
TGTGCCAGCAGCCAAGAAGTGGCGAGCAATGAGCAGTTCTTC
>.|14|TRBV30|.|TRBJ1-2
CAWEGQYPDYGYTF
TGTGCCTGGGAAGGACAGTACCCGGACTATGGCTACACCTTC
>.|13|TRBV13|.|TRBJ2-2
CASSRGGGGELFF
TGTGCCAGCAGCCGCGGCGGTGGCGGGGAGCTGTTTTTT
>.|18|TRBV9|.|TRBJ2-3
CASSVGTPLRVGTDTQYF
TGTGCCAGCAGCGTAGGAACTCCCTTGAGGGTAGGAACAGATACGCAGTATTTT
>TRBD1|12|TRBV29-1|.|TRBJ2-5
CSGGQGEETQYF
TGCAGCGGCGGACAGGGGGAGGAGACCCAGTACTTC
>TRBD1|12|TRBV20-1|once|TRBJ2-7
CSARQGAYEQYF
TGCAGTGCCCGACAGGGGGCCTACGAGCAGTACTTC
>.|11|TRBV29-1|.|TRBJ2-1
CSVVEVNEQFF
TGCAGCGTTGTCGAGGTCAATGAGCAGTTCTTC
>TRBD1|14|TRBV12-3/TRBV12-4|.|TRBJ1-6
CASSLTGPDSPLHF
TGTGCCAGCAGTTTGACAGGGCCCGATTCACCCCTCCACTTT
>.|13|TRBV30|.|TRBJ2-7
CAWSVTGWYEQYF
TGTGCCTGGAGTGTAACAGGCTGGTACGAGCAGTACTTC
>TRBD1|16|TRBV20-1|.|TRBJ2-2
CSARELGQGAGGELFF
TGCAGTGCTAGAGAACTGGGACAGGGGGCCGGCGGGGAGCTGTTTTTT
>TRBD1|17|TRBV12-3/TRBV12-4|.|TRBJ1-4
CASSPSHGTGRNEKLFF
TGTGCCAGCAGCCCTTCCCATGGGACAGGCCGTAATGAAAAACTGTTTTTT
>.|15|TRBV7-8|.|TRBJ1-2
CASSLFRQGMRGYTF
TGTGCCAGCAGCTTATTCCGGCAGGGGATGAGGGGCTACACCTTC
>TRBD1|16|TRBV5-8|.|TRBJ1-6
CASSKRTGGIGSPLHF
TGTGCCAGCAGCAAACGGACAGGGGGCATAGGATCACCCCTCCACTTT
>TRBD2|14|TRBV3-1|.|TRBJ2-3
CASSLAGNTDTQYF
TGTGCCAGCAGTCTAGCGGGGAACACAGATACGCAGTATTTT
>TRBD2|14|TRBV7-8|.|TRBJ2-7
CASSTRGGVYEQYF
TGTGCCAGCAGCACTCGCGGGGGTGTCTACGAGCAGTACTTC
>TRBD1|15|TRBV20-1|.|TRBJ2-1
CSARPPGQAYNEQFF
TGCAGTGCTAGGCCCCCGGGACAGGCCTACAATGAGCAGTTCTTC
>.|15|TRBV27|.|TRBJ2-5
CASSLSMGVGETQYF
TGTGCCAGCAGTTTATCGATGGGAGTGGGAGAGACCCAGTACTTC
>.|16|TRBV5-1|.|TRBJ2-1
CASSRELQSSYNEQFF
TGCGCCAGCAGCCGCGAATTGCAGAGCTCCTACAATGAGCAGTTCTTC
>TRBD2|16|TRBV7-2|.|TRBJ2-7
CASSSTRGVSSYEQYF
TGTGCCAGCAGCTCCACACGGGGGGTGAGCTCCTACGAGCAGTACTTC
>.|13|TRBV6-5|.|TRBJ2-1
CASSTGTSVEQFF
TGTGCCAGCAGTACCGGGACATCGGTTGAGCAGTTCTTC
>TRBD2|12|TRBV2|.|TRBJ2-5
CATGGAGETQYF
TGTGCCACCGGGGGGGCCGGGGAGACCCAGTACTTC
>TRBD1|15|TRBV6-5|.|TRBJ1-6
CASKTYRDRDSPLHF
TGTGCCAGCAAGACCTATCGGGACAGGGATTCACCCCTCCACTTT
>.|12|TRBV20-1|.|TRBJ2-5
CSAIMEGETQYF
TGCAGTGCTATCATGGAGGGAGAGACCCAGTACTTC
>.|13|TRBV30|.|TRBJ2-5
CALDPQRGETQYF
TGTGCCCTGGACCCCCAGCGTGGGGAGACCCAGTACTTC
>TRBD1|15|TRBV20-1|.|TRBJ1-2
CSASPPGTAQPGYTF
TGCAGTGCTAGCCCCCCCGGGACAGCGCAGCCTGGCTACACCTTC
>TRBD2|15|TRBV3-1|.|TRBJ2-1
CASSQGAGVKNEQFF
TGTGCCAGCAGCCAAGGAGCGGGGGTAAAAAATGAGCAGTTCTTC
>TRBD2|20|TRBV20-1|once|TRBJ2-7
CSASSPHGGTSGGPTYEQYF
TGCAGTGCTAGTAGTCCCCATGGCGGGACTAGCGGGGGGCCAACCTACGAGCAGTACTTC
>TRBD2|16|TRBV20-1|.|TRBJ2-3
CSARGSGGAKKDTQYF
TGCAGTGCTAGAGGTAGCGGGGGGGCAAAGAAAGATACGCAGTATTTT
>TRBD2|17|TRBV19|.|TRBJ2-3
CASRSLAGVRSTDTQYF
TGTGCCAGTAGGTCACTAGCGGGGGTCCGGAGCACAGATACGCAGTATTTT
>TRBD2|14|TRBV5-1|.|TRBJ2-3
CASSLNLAGDTQYF
TGCGCCAGCAGCTTGAATCTAGCGGGGGATACGCAGTATTTT
>.|13|TRBV12-3/TRBV12-4|.|TRBJ2-5
CASSLTDRETQYF
TGTGCCAGCAGTTTAACTGACAGGGAGACCCAGTACTTC
>.|13|TRBV12-3/TRBV12-4|.|TRBJ2-2
CASSFASTGELFF
TGTGCCAGCAGTTTTGCAAGTACCGGGGAGCTGTTTTTT
>TRBD1|16|TRBV24-1|few|TRBJ2-5
CATSGRGTGNQETQYF
TGTGCCACCAGTGGTCGTGGGACAGGGAATCAAGAGACCCAGTACTTC
>.|13|TRBV29-1|.|TRBJ1-1
CSVVWQVNTEAFF
TGCAGCGTTGTATGGCAGGTGAACACTGAAGCTTTCTTT
>.|11|TRBV29-1|.|TRBJ2-3
CSVATREAQYF
TGCAGCGTTGCGACGAGAGAGGCGCAGTATTTT
>.|11|TRBV2|.|TRBJ1-1
CASRGPTEAFF
TGTGCCAGCCGGGGACCTACTGAAGCTTTCTTT
>.|14|TRBV3-1|.|TRBJ2-2
CASSLRLGPGELFF
TGTGCCAGCAGCTTGAGACTGGGTCCCGGGGAGCTGTTTTTT
>TRBD2|14|TRBV5-1|.|TRBJ2-5
CASSLASGVETQYF
TGCGCCAGCAGCTTAGCTAGCGGGGTGGAGACCCAGTACTTC